A single sample gave rise to the 6 T cell receptor beta chains below, sequenced in a study of PD-1 blockade in mismatch repair-deficient tumors. Clones were read by immunoSEQ multiplex PCR, and TCRdb kept only the in-frame ones, dropping some. Here the sample spans about 63,000 clones, 70% to 90% being singletons. This material consisted of peripheral blood, taken 52 weeks after starting pembrolizumab. All receptors derive from an adult with mismatch repair-deficient cancer.

This chain connects TRBV10-2 to TRBJ2-7; 10 nucleotides align to TRBD2. The CDR3 is made up of 15 amino acids. V lost 7 bases, J lost 2 bases, and 8 bases stayed unmatched. CDR1 is WSHSY, CDR2 SAAADI, per germline. Here the CDR3 reads CASTSGLAEAYEQYF. The CDR3 bases are TGCGCCAGCACCAGTGGACTAGCGGAGGCCTACGAGCAGTACTTC.

The chain has TRBV9 and TRBJ2-3; 8 nucleotides agree with TRBD1. The CDR3 length is 15 residues. The junction had 8 bases not matched to a gene; V was cut back by 6 bases and J by 2 bases. Germline values: CDR1 SGDLS, CDR2 YYNGEE. The CDR3 nucleotides are TGTGCCAGCAATCGTGGGACAGGACTCACAGATACGCAGTATTTT. It codes for CASNRGTGLTDTQYF.

The CDR3 bases are TGTGCCAGCAGCCAAGGGACGGACAACTATGGCTACACCTTC. Encoded protein: CASSQGTDNYGYTF. The chain is built from TRBV4-2 and TRBJ1-2; D not resolved. V shed 1 base and J shed 2 bases, with 8 bases lying between them. The CDR3 has 14 amino acids. Per the germline V gene, CDR1 is LGHNA and CDR2 is YNFKEQ.

This chain joins TRBV4-1 and TRBJ2-7; TRBD2 aligns across 8 bases. With 1 base clipped from V and 2 bases from J, the junction kept 10 bases outside the gene matches. Per germline, CDR1 MGHRA and CDR2 YSYEKL. The CDR3 has 17 amino acids. CDR3 DNA sequence: TGCGCCAGCAGCCAAGTGGCCCTAGCGGGTGCCACCTACGAGCAGTACTTC. Amino acids: CASSQVALAGATYEQYF.

The rearrangement joins TRBV28 to TRBJ2-7; 9 bases line up with TRBD1. The J segment lost 2 bases and the V segment lost 6 bases, leaving 2 bases of the junction unmatched. The CDR3 consists of 13 residues. The germline gives CDR1 MDHEN, CDR2 SYDVKM. This CDR3 is CASRDRGPYEQYF. The CDR3 DNA follows: TGTGCCAGCAGGGACAGGGGCCCCTACGAGCAGTACTTC.

The chain combines TRBV5-1 with TRBJ2-7; either TRBD1 or TRBD2 may supply D (6 bases each). The germline V gene has CDR1 SGHRS and CDR2 YFSETQ. CDR3 length equals 18 residues. Deletions cut 4 bases from V and 2 bases from J, with 25 bases between. The CDR3 loop reads CASSTAGASAYSTYEQYF. The CDR3 DNA follows: TGCGCCAGCAGCACTGCAGGGGCTAGCGCCTATTCTACCTACGAGCAGTACTTC.